This TCR beta chain was recorded in a study of brain T cells in children with intractable seizures (dated by TCRdb to the early 2020s). Describing the broader study: Resected brain tissue from about 53 pediatric epilepsy surgery cases was initially screened for immune gene transcripts with a NanoString immunology panel. Among the roughly twelve selected surgery cases, eight also had pre-surgery blood sequenced, leaving four with brain tissue only. The paper as a whole reports these results and caveats: Viral specificity was inferred only from CDR3 sequence similarity, and patients' HCMV serostatus was unknown. Because pre- and post-surgery blood were sequenced to different depths, clones absent from the pre-surgery sample may reflect undersampling.

In the germline V gene (reference sequence), CDR1 corresponds to LNHDA and CDR2 to SQIVND. From the cysteine up to the phenylalanine, the CDR3 has a length of 14 residues. Only the CDR3 DNA stays, 42 bases, in frame from base 1. V is cut by 10 bases and J by 4 bases, and the space between the germline ends is 19 bases. The immunoSEQ assay was used to generate TCR beta chain sequences from genomic DNA. The paper's data handling went like this. CDR3 sequences that did not begin with the conserved framework cysteine at position 104 were removed by hand. To get clonality, the normalized Shannon's Diversity Index was subtracted from one, giving values from 0 (maximal diversity) to 1 (oligoclonal). Chi-squared comparison-of-proportions tests assessed whether the same CDR3 differed in frequency between samples, such as brain versus blood. Public clonotypes were identified by searching immuneACCESS, and similarity to known antiviral clonotypes was assessed with the VDJdb browser. Not all clones reach the TCRdb copy of this immuneACCESS table, which keeps in-frame sequences only. Checked studies attribute under half of the gap to unresolved V genes and leave the rest unexplained. The V and J calls and clone size come from that table; D and trimming were worked out from the DNA. The sample yields 340,000 or so clones; over 85% were counted once. About 5.8% of the sample is held by the ten biggest clonotypes.

Regarding this clone: The antigen this receptor binds is unknown. No quality values exist for individual bases; no much larger clone is one base distant.

In the paper's terms, the time point label means: blood from clinic visit 5 months post-surgery; TSC patient then seizure free. Surgery cases with the highest brain T cell transcript signatures were selected for TCR beta chain sequencing of brain tissue and, where available, blood. Prior to surgery, the patients had been treated with at least one anti-epileptic drug. TCR-sequenced patients were children with drug-resistant epilepsy due to tuberous sclerosis complex, focal cortical dysplasia, Rasmussen encephalitis or hemimegalencephaly. The Monarch genomic DNA purification kit was used to extract bulk genomic DNA from unsorted brain tissue and from whole blood.

This receptor chain uses TRBV19 and TRBJ1-2; confidence is insufficient to name the D gene. The sample in question was peripheral blood, obtained roughly 5 months after surgery. This TCR derives from a boy younger than two with tuberous sclerosis and intractable seizures. CDR3 protein: CATLPGLGSYGYTF. The bases are TGTGCCACCCTTCCAGGATTGGGGAGCTATGGCTACACCTTC.